Described below is a single TCR beta chain sequence and its context. Its antigen specificity is not known. Base qualities are not recorded, but no much larger clone differs from it by a single base. Library creation used the immunoSEQ multiplex PCR assay. For TCR sequencing, RNA was extracted from every sample and reverse transcribed into cDNA to serve as template. SuperScript III was used to make first-strand cDNA, primed with a 2:1 mix of oligo-dT and random hexamers. A synthetic immune receptor repertoire was used to assess amplification bias, and residual bias was removed computationally. As for how the authors treated the data: After raw reads were preprocessed to remove errors, the CDR3 was defined following IMGT conventions as running from the conserved cysteine to phenylalanine. Clonality was computed as 1 minus the Shannon entropy, with the entropy normalized by log2 of the number of productive unique TCRs. Scalp TCRbeta sequences were cross-referenced with sorted blood CD4 and CD8 repertoires so that the CD4 or CD8 identity of scalp clones could be inferred. TCRdb's version of the immuneACCESS table is confined to in-frame rearrangements and falls short of the full clone set. An unresolved V gene accounts for under half of the shortfall where checked; the remainder is of unknown origin. Clonal size and the V and J genes are those of that table, whereas D and trimming came from the DNA. The sample yields some 110,000 clones; approximately 58% were counted once. Approximately 2.6% of the sample is taken by the ten largest.

PBMCs were separated by density centrifugation and stained for CD3, CD4 and CD8, after which CD4+ and CD8+ T cells were sorted on a FACSAria. Scalp biopsies and blood samples were provided by unaffected controls. The data derive from a study of CD8+ T cells in alopecia areata (dated by TCRdb to the late 2010s). About the investigation overall: High-throughput TCRbeta sequencing was used to examine T cell clonal expansion in alopecia areata in both the C3H/HeJ mouse model and human patients. RNA came from the PAXgene miRNA kit for fixed scalp, the miRNeasy kit for PBMCs, and the RNeasy kit for mouse skin. In humans, TCRbeta sequencing was performed on scalp tissue and on sorted CD4+ and CD8+ peripheral blood T cells from healthy controls and from patients with patchy or totalis/universalis alopecia areata. TCRbeta CDR3 regions were amplified by immunoSEQ multiplex PCR using 35 Vbeta forward and 13 Jbeta reverse primers. Clonality in the scalp was compared among normal scalp (n=4), patchy alopecia areata scalp (n=8), and alopecia totalis/universalis scalp (n=8).

Relative to germline, V is missing 4 bases and J is missing 5 bases, with 2 bases of the junction outside any gene match. Including the terminal cysteine and phenylalanine, the CDR3 comprises 14 residues. The read is trimmed to its CDR3 DNA, 42 bases read in frame from base 1. Via the germline V gene, CDR1 is MNHEY and CDR2 SVGAGI. Summary of the overall study and its limitations: Higher clonality and more expanded CD8+ clones were observed in lesional scalp than in normal scalp, particularly in alopecia totalis/universalis, a finding suggestive of antigenic drive. Resident alphabeta T cells in normal human skin are also sequenced, complicating scalp TCR repertoire analysis, unlike mouse skin dominated by gammadelta T cells. Compared with mice, TCR sequences shared between patients were less clear, possibly partly because of HLA diversity across the patient population.

This receptor chain uses TRBV6-5 and TRBJ1-6; the junction holds 7 bases that match TRBD1. The sequencing sample was made of CD4+ T cells sorted from blood. This clonotype was sampled from a human donor in good health. The CDR3 region: CASSSGTDNSPLHF. The DNA sequence is given as TGTGCCAGCAGTTCCGGGACAGATAATTCACCCCTCCACTTT.